This TCR beta chain appears in the sequencing data of a study of CD8+CD57+ T cells in acquired aplastic anemia. Genomic DNA served as template for TCR beta VDJ and CDR3 profiling. TCRdb called the reads again in MiXCR, with one record for every CDR3 protein. The table records 400,000 to 500,000 distinct CDR3 sequences, about 70% of them present only once. Germline V lookup: CDR1 SGDLS, CDR2 YYNGEE. The CDR3 is 14 amino acids. This clonotype was counted once. The junction and the germline gene differ at one end; a read error may be behind it. The chain employs TRBV9 and TRBJ2-3; 9 positions agree with TRBD1. Sequenced input: sorted CD4+, CD8+, or CD8+CD57+ T cells (not recorded which) from PBMCs. The TCR sequence derives from a human donor in good health, serving as a control. CDR3 region: CASSVYRDRDTRDF. In DNA form, the CDR3 reads TGTGCCAGCAGCGTATACCGGGACAGGGATACGCGAGATTTT.